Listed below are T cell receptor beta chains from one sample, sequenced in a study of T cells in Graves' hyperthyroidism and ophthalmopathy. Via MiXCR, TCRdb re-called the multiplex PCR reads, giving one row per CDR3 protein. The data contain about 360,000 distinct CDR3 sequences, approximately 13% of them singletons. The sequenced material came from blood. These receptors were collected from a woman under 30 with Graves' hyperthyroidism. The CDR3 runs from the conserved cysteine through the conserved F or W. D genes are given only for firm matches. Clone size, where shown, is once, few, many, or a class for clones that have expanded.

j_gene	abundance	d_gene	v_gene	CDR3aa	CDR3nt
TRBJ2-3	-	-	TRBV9	CASSPRAAREDTQYF	TGTGCCAGCAGCCCAAGGGCAGCCCGGGAAGATACGCAGTATTTT
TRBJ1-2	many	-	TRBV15	CATSRDADDYGYTF	TGTGCCACCAGCAGGGACGCCGACGACTATGGCTACACCTTC
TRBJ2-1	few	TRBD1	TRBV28	CASNTPRGYEQFF	TGTGCCAGCAACACTCCCAGGGGGTATGAGCAGTTCTTC
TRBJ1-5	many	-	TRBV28	CASSLASAQWPQHF	TGTGCCAGCAGTTTAGCATCAGCTCAGTGGCCCCAGCATTTT
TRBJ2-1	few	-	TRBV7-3	CASSKTPSSYNEQFF	TGTGCCAGCAGCAAGACTCCTAGCTCCTACAATGAGCAGTTCTTC
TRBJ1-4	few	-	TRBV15	CATSRDRLTNEKLFF	TGTGCCACCAGCAGAGACCGGTTAACTAATGAAAAACTGTTTTTT
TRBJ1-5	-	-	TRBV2	CAIKGGSSNQPQHF	TGTGCCATAAAGGGAGGGAGCAGCAATCAGCCCCAGCATTTT
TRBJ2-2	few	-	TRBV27	CASSPGLGQNTGELFF	TGTGCCAGCAGCCCCGGGCTGGGACAGAACACCGGGGAGCTGTTTTTT
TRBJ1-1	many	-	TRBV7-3	CASSLWGGERTEAFF	TGTGCCAGCAGCCTCTGGGGGGGGGAGAGAACTGAAGCTTTCTTT
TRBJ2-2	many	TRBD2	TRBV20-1	CSARGPPGLAQNTGELFF	TGCAGTGCTAGAGGTCCTCCCGGACTAGCGCAAAACACCGGGGAGCTGTTTTTT
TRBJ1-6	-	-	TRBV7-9	CASSPPKGTVSPLHF	TGTGCCAGCAGCCCGCCGAAGGGGACCGTCTCACCCCTCCACTTT